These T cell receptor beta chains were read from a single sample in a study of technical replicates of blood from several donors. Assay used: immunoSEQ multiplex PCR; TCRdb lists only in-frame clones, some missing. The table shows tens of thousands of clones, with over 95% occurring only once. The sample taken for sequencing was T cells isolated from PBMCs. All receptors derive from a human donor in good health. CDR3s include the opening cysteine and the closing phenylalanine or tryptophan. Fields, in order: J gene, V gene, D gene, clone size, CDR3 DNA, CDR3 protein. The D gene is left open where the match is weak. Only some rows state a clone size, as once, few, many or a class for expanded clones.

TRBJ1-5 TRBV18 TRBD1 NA TGTGCCAGCTCACCAGTACAGGGGACGAGTCAGCCCCAGCATTTT CASSPVQGTSQPQHF
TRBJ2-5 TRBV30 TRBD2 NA TGTGCCTGGAGTGTACTAGCGGGGGGGCGGGAAGAGACCCAGTACTTC CAWSVLAGGREETQYF
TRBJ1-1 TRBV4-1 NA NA TGCGCCAGCAGCCAAGGCCTCCTAGTAAAAGTGAACACTGAAGCTTTCTTT CASSQGLLVKVNTEAFF
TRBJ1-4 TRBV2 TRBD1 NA TGTGCCAGCAGTCCGGGACAGCAAATAATAGCGAATGAAAAACTGTTTTTT CASSPGQQIIANEKLFF
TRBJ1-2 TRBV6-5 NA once TGTGCCAGCAGTCTTGCGGGGGTAAAGGGCTACACCTTC CASSLAGVKGYTF
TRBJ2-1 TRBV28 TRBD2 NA TGTGCCAGCAGTCCTGGGACTAGCGAGTACAATGAGCAGTTCTTC CASSPGTSEYNEQFF
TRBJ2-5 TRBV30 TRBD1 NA TGTGCCTGGAGTCACGGACAGGGCCAAGAGACCCAGTACTTC CAWSHGQGQETQYF
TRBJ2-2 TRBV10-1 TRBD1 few TGCGCCAGCAGTGGAGGGGACAGGGGGGCGAACACCGGGGAGCTGTTTTTT CASSGGDRGANTGELFF
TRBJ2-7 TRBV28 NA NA TGTGCCAGCAGTCCGCCTCAGGGTCGCATCACGTACTTC CASSPPQGRITYF
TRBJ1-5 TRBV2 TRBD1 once TGTGCCAGCAGTTTAGACAGGGCAAGGCCCCAGCATTTT CASSLDRARPQHF
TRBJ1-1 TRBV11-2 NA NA TGTGCCAGCAGGATCGGCACGGGAAACACTGAAGCTTTCTTT CASRIGTGNTEAFF
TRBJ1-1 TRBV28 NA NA TGTGCCAGCAGAACCACCTACAGGGTAGGGACTGAAGCTTTCTTT CASRTTYRVGTEAFF
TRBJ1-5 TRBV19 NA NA TGTGCCAGTAGTCCAGAGACCGGGATTCGGCCCCAGCATTTT CASSPETGIRPQHF
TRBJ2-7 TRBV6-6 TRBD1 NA TGTGCCAGCAGTTACTTTCAGCCGGGACAGAGCTACGAGCAGTACTTC CASSYFQPGQSYEQYF
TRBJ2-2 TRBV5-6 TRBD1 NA TGTGCCAGCAGCTGGGGGACGACAGGGGGCCACCCCACCGGGGAGCTGTTTTTT CASSWGTTGGHPTGELFF
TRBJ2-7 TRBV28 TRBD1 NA TGTGCCAGCAGTTTAAGCGCGACAGGGGGTTTATACGAGCAGTACTTC CASSLSATGGLYEQYF
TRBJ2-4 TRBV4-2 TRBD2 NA TGTGCCAGCAGCCAAGTAACTAGCGACCTAGGCATTCAGTACTTC CASSQVTSDLGIQYF
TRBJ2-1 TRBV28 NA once TGTGCCAGCAGTTTAGACTGGAACAATGAGCAGTTCTTC CASSLDWNNEQFF
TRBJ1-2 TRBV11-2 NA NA TGTGCCAGCAGCTTAAGCCAGGGAAAGGATGGCTACACCTTC CASSLSQGKDGYTF
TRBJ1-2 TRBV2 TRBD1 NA TGTGCCAGCTTGAACAGGGGGCAAGACTATGGCTACACCTTC CASLNRGQDYGYTF
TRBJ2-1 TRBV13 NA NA TGTGCCAGCAGCTTTCTTCTTTCCTGGCGGGGTGAGCAGTTCTTC CASSFLLSWRGEQFF
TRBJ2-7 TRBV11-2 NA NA TGTGCCAGCAGCCTTTTGCAGGGAACCTACGAGCAGTACTTC CASSLLQGTYEQYF